This T cell receptor beta chain came from a study of T cells in Graves' hyperthyroidism and ophthalmopathy. Broader study findings: Separating ophthalmopathy from stable hyperthyroidism was achieved by a 13 V-J model. Most thyroid-expanded clonotypes above 0.001 were also found in blood.

About this clonotype itself: Its matching antigen is unknown.

Amplified TCR beta CDR3 regions came from RNA transcripts. The HTBI primer set served for first-round RT-PCR of the TCR CDR3. TCRdb ran MiXCR on the multiplex PCR reads and lists one entry per CDR3 protein. The sample lists over 500,000 distinct CDR3 sequences; roughly 45% were seen once. Patients were excluded for uncontrolled infection, other autoimmune disease, pregnancy or lactation. The study based diagnoses on clinical symptoms, serum thyroxine and TRAb, thyroid ultrasound and orbital computed tomography. Looked up from germline, CDR1 is DFQATT and CDR2 is SNEGSKA (reference sequence). This CDR3 comprises 13 residues. V lost 4 bases to trimming and J lost 7 bases, with 16 bases between them.

Input material: peripheral blood or thyroid tissue (not recorded which). This clonotype was sampled from an adult woman with Graves' disease, either hyperthyroidism or ophthalmopathy (not recorded which). The rearrangement links TRBV20-1 to TRBJ1-2; D gene ambiguous. CDR3 sequence reads: CSANPRITGGYTF. CDR3 nucleotides: TGCAGTGCTAACCCGAGGATAACGGGTGGCTACACCTTC.